Each of the 31 T cell receptor beta chains below was sequenced from the same sample in a study of blood T cell repertoires in COVID-19 (dated by TCRdb to the early 2020s). The method behind the library was the immunoSEQ multiplex PCR assay. TCRdb carries this immuneACCESS record with in-frame sequences only. Its versions omit some clonotypes, under half of them owing to an unresolved V gene in the studies checked, with the rest unexplained. The sample table holds 70,000 to 90,000 clones, of which around 80% were seen once. The ten largest make up more than 1% of the sample. The sample consisted of peripheral blood. All receptors come from a woman aged 80 or over with acute or convalescent COVID-19.

This sequence joins TRBV5-1 and TRBJ1-1; the match to TRBD1 covers 9 bases. Unmatched junction bases numbered 12, after V lost 4 bases and J lost 5 bases. The CDR3 covers 16 residues. Germline V lookup: CDR1 SGHRS, CDR2 YFSETQ. CDR3 in amino acids: CASSLTMTGGKTEAFF. CDR3 coding DNA: TGCGCCAGCAGCCTAACCATGACAGGGGGAAAAACTGAAGCTTTCTTT.

CDR3 sequence reads: CASSYVQGANQPQHF. Written as DNA, the CDR3 is TGTGCCAGCAGTTACGTCCAGGGGGCAAATCAGCCCCAGCATTTT. The gene calls are TRBV6-6 and TRBJ1-5; 8 bases fit TRBD1. This CDR3 spans 15 amino acids. Germline lookup yields CDR1 MNHNY and CDR2 SVGAGI (reference sequence). V dropped 2 bases and J dropped 4; count of bases not matched to a gene: 4.

The gene calls are TRBV7-9 and TRBJ2-7; D gene ambiguous. Trimming took off 5 bases at V and 10 bases at J, with 12 bases between the two ends. The CDR3 has 11 amino acids. CDR1 and CDR2 from the germline V gene are SEHNR and FQNEAQ (reference sequence). The CDR3 DNA sequence: TGTGCCAGCAGCCCGAAAGAACTACAGTACTTC. It specifies CASSPKELQYF.

The chain combines TRBV27 with TRBJ2-5; 9 nucleotides match TRBD2. Germline CDR1 MNHEY, CDR2 SMNVEV (reference sequence). V lost 4 bases to trimming and J lost 8 bases; unmatched junction nucleotides: 5. This CDR3 has 13 amino acids. This chain's CDR3 is CASSWAGGGTQYF. The CDR3 DNA is TGTGCCAGCAGTTGGGCGGGAGGGGGCACCCAGTACTTC.

This clone was seen a few times. V usage is TRBV7-9 and J usage is TRBJ2-4, with D hard to call. Germline lookup yields CDR1 SEHNR and CDR2 FQNEAQ (reference sequence). The V gene lost 5 bases and the J gene lost 6 bases, with 8 bases spanning the gap. This CDR3 spans 12 amino acids. CDR3 sequence reads: CASSLSTNIQYF. The CDR3 DNA follows: TGTGCCAGCAGCCTAAGTACAAACATTCAGTACTTC. Together with reference TRBV7-9 and TRBJ2-4, the CDR3 gives the full variable domain: DTGVSQNPRHKITKRGQNVTFRCDPISEHNRLYWYRQTLGQGPEFLTYFQNEAQLEKSRLLSDRFSAERPKGSFSTLEIQRTEQGDSAMYLCASSLSTNIQYFGAGTRLSVL.

The gene calls are TRBV13 and TRBJ1-6; 8 bases line up with TRBD1. Germline V lookup: CDR1 PRHDT, CDR2 FYEKMQ (reference sequence). The CDR3 length is 14 residues. J lost 10 bases, V lost 6 bases, and 8 bases had no gene match. As DNA, the CDR3 is TGTGCCAGCAGACCAGGACAGGGTGCATCACCCCTCCACTTT. Encoded protein: CASRPGQGASPLHF. Full variable domain (missing parts from reference TRBV13 and TRBJ1-6): AAGVIQSPRHLIKEKRETATLKCYPIPRHDTVYWYQQGPGQDPQFLISFYEKMQSDKGSIPDRFSAQQFSDYHSELNMSSLELGDSALYFCASRPGQGASPLHFGNGTRLTVT.

This sequence joins TRBV7-3 and TRBJ1-2; 8 nucleotides match TRBD1. The CDR3 consists of 15 residues. Germline CDR1 and CDR2: SGHTA and FQGTGA. After removal of 5 bases from V and 5 bases from J, the junction contained 10 bases not matched to a gene. The CDR3 DNA reads TGTGCCAGCAGCCCCGACCACGGGACAGGTTATGGCTACACCTTC. Translation: CASSPDHGTGYGYTF.

The genes are TRBV5-4 and TRBJ1-2; TRBD1 might be the D (6 bases). There are 16 residues in the CDR3. Trimming took off 3 bases at V and 9 bases at J, with 24 bases between the two ends. The germline V gene encodes CDR1 SGHNT and CDR2 YYREEE (reference sequence). The CDR3 region has the DNA TGTGCCAGCAGCTCCAAAAGGGGGGGCGGTTTCTCCAGCTACACCTTC. Translated, it gives CASSSKRGGGFSSYTF.

This chain uses TRBV5-4 with TRBJ1-1; the D is unclear. V lost 4 bases and J 8 bases, leaving 15 bases between the germline ends. The germline V gene has CDR1 SGHNT and CDR2 YYREEE (reference sequence). CDR3 size: 13 residues. This CDR3 is CASSPQPGWEAFF. CDR3 bases: TGTGCCAGCAGCCCGCAACCTGGCTGGGAAGCTTTCTTT.

The chain has TRBV3-1 (or the pseudogene TRBV3-2) and TRBJ2-3; 8 bases map to TRBD2. The length of the CDR3 is 16 residues. Germline trimming cut 4 bases from V and 2 bases from J; bases unmatched to any gene: 8. Germline lookup yields CDR1 LGHDT and CDR2 YNNKEL (reference sequence). The CDR3: CASSLGLAGLTDTQYF. The CDR3 DNA sequence: TGTGCCAGCAGCCTCGGTTTAGCGGGGCTCACAGATACGCAGTATTTT.

The chain joins TRBV6-5 to TRBJ2-3; 10 bases match TRBD1. Germline CDR1 is MNHEY and CDR2 is SVGAGI. With 10 bases clipped from V and 4 bases from J, the junction kept 5 bases outside the gene matches. The CDR3 is made up of 13 amino acids. The CDR3 is CATRDRGSDTQYF. The CDR3 DNA reads TGTGCCACCCGGGACAGGGGTTCAGATACGCAGTATTTT.

This clone was seen only a few times. The CDR3 reads CASSKTTGWKDTGELFF. In DNA form, the CDR3 reads TGTGCCAGTAGCAAGACGACAGGGTGGAAAGACACCGGGGAGCTGTTTTTT. The chain is built from TRBV19 and TRBJ2-2; the match to TRBD1 covers 7 bases. The CDR3 runs to 17 residues. The V gene's germline CDR1 is LNHDA and CDR2 SQIVND (reference sequence). Trimming cost V 6 bases and J 3 bases; bases outside gene matches: 13.

V usage is TRBV6-2 or TRBV6-3 and J usage is TRBJ2-1, with TRBD1 matching over 9 bases. Germline CDR1 is MNHEY and CDR2 is SVGEGT. The trim removed 6 bases at V and 3 bases at J, leaving 15 bases unmatched. CDR3 length: 18 residues. CDR3 in amino acids: CASSRQGGQMVLYNEQFF. As DNA, the CDR3 is TGTGCCAGCAGCCGACAGGGGGGGCAAATGGTTCTCTACAATGAGCAGTTCTTC.

This clone was counted only a few times. J is TRBJ2-5 and V is TRBV20-1; TRBD2 is a possible D gene (6 bases). Germline CDR1 is DFQATT and CDR2 is SNEGSKA (reference sequence). The V end lost 3 bases, the J end lost 5 bases, and 19 bases lay between the germline ends. The CDR3 runs 15 residues. The DNA for the CDR3 is TGCAGTGCTAGTCCCGCGGTCGGAGGGAAGGAGACCCAGTACTTC. It is translated as CSASPAVGGKETQYF.

As concerns this clone: The same CDR3 arises from other DNA sequences in this sample as well. The chain uses TRBV7-2 and TRBJ2-5; D is ambiguous. Germline lookup yields CDR1 SGHTA and CDR2 FQGNSA. V was trimmed by 5 bases and J by 2 bases, leaving 3 bases between them. The CDR3 consists of 11 residues. For the CDR3, the DNA is TGTGCCAGCAGCCCTCAAGAGACCCAGTACTTC. It translates to CASSPQETQYF.

This chain connects TRBV6-5 to TRBJ1-6; maybe TRBD1 (6 bases). This CDR3 has 15 residues. With 5 bases removed from V and 8 bases from J, the gap between germline ends came to 16 bases. Looked up from germline, CDR1 is MNHEY and CDR2 is SVGAGI. This CDR3 is CASSLQGSSDSPLHF. The CDR3 DNA follows: TGTGCCAGCAGTCTACAGGGATCCTCTGATTCACCCCTCCACTTT.

The chain uses TRBV4-1 and TRBJ1-6; perhaps TRBD1 as D (6 bases). This CDR3 is built from 18 residues. Trimming shortened V by 0 bases and J by 10 bases, and 22 bases separated the two germline ends. CDR1 and CDR2 from the germline V gene are MGHRA and YSYEKL. The DNA of the CDR3 is TGCGCCAGCAGCCAAGATCGCGGGGGGGGGCACGGGAACTCACCCCTCCACTTT. This encodes CASSQDRGGGHGNSPLHF.

The V gene is TRBV3-1 (or the pseudogene TRBV3-2), the J gene TRBJ2-1; 9 bases map to TRBD2. This CDR3 contains 16 residues. The germline V gene has CDR1 LGHDT and CDR2 YNNKEL (reference sequence). J gave up 5 bases and V 1 base, and 6 bases lay outside the gene matches. This CDR3 is CASSQVPSGVNNEQFF. The CDR3 coding sequence is TGTGCCAGCAGCCAAGTCCCTAGCGGGGTGAACAATGAGCAGTTCTTC.

The chain carries TRBV27 and TRBJ1-3; no definite D call. The CDR3 is 12 amino acids. Between the trimmed V and J ends, which lost 7 bases and 3 bases, there was a span of 7 bases. From germline, CDR1 is MNHEY and CDR2 SMNVEV (reference sequence). The CDR3 protein is CASTSGGNTIYF. For the CDR3, the DNA is TGTGCCAGCACGTCCGGTGGAAACACCATATATTTT.

This clone occurred once. This rearrangement joins TRBV19 to TRBJ1-4, with D tentatively TRBD1 (5 bases). CDR1 and CDR2 from the germline V gene are LNHDA and SQIVND (reference sequence). V lost 2 bases and J 0 bases, leaving 10 bases between the germline ends. The CDR3 has 16 residues. The CDR3 loop is CASSIKQGATNEKLFF. In nucleotides, the CDR3 is TGTGCCAGTAGTATAAAACAAGGGGCAACTAATGAAAAACTGTTTTTT.

The V and J genes are TRBV6-6 and TRBJ2-5; tentatively, D is TRBD1 (5 bases). Between the trimmed V and J ends, which lost 6 bases and 4 bases, there was a span of 12 bases. Germline assignment: CDR1 MNHNY and CDR2 SVGAGI (reference sequence). This CDR3 spans 13 amino acids. The DNA for the CDR3 is TGTGCCAGCAGGGGGCCGACGGGAGAGACCCAGTACTTC. It specifies CASRGPTGETQYF.

V and J are TRBV28 and TRBJ1-6; 10 bases match TRBD1. The CDR3 is 15 amino acids. V lost 7 bases to trimming and J lost 9 bases; unmatched junction nucleotides: 9. Per germline, CDR1 MDHEN and CDR2 SYDVKM. The DNA of the CDR3 is TGTGCCAGCACCCGGCCGGGACAGGGGATTTCACCCCTCCACTTT. Protein product: CASTRPGQGISPLHF.

This clone has more than one count but fewer than ten. The chain combines TRBV2 with TRBJ2-7; tentatively, D is TRBD2 (7 bases). From germline, CDR1 is SNHLY and CDR2 FYNNEI. This CDR3 contains 15 residues. V was clipped by 3 bases and J by 7 bases, with 19 bases between them. The CDR3 sequence is CASSEGQGGAGEQYF. DNA of the CDR3: TGTGCCAGCAGTGAGGGACAAGGGGGGGCGGGGGAGCAGTACTTC.

The rearrangement joins TRBV19 to TRBJ2-1; 10 bases map to TRBD2. Germline loops: CDR1 LNHDA, CDR2 SQIVND (reference sequence). This CDR3 spans 15 amino acids. V lost 1 base and J lost 8; bases outside the gene matches: 5. The DNA of the CDR3 is TGTGCCAGTAGTATAGGGACTAGCGGAGGGGATGAGCAGTTCTTC. Translation gives CASSIGTSGGDEQFF.

The chain recombines TRBV6-5 with TRBJ1-3; the D gene is possibly TRBD1 (6 bases). The CDR3 is 14 residues long. V dropped 6 bases and J dropped 0 bases, with 9 bases sitting between them. CDR1 is MNHEY and CDR2 is SVGAGI in the germline V gene. CDR3 residues: CASSKDSSGNTIYF. CDR3 DNA sequence: TGTGCCAGCAGCAAGGACAGCTCTGGAAACACCATATATTTT.

The V and J genes are TRBV3-1 (or the pseudogene TRBV3-2) and TRBJ1-3; no reliable D call. The V and J ends lost 2 bases and 0 bases respectively, with 2 bases between them. From germline, CDR1 is LGHDT and CDR2 YNNKEL (reference sequence). This CDR3 comprises 13 residues. For the CDR3, the DNA is TGTGCCAGCAGCCAACTCTCTGGAAACACCATATATTTT. Translating gives CASSQLSGNTIYF.

J is TRBJ2-1 and V is TRBV28; possibly TRBD1 for D (6 bases). Germline V gene sequence: CDR1 MDHEN, CDR2 SYDVKM. V gave up 5 bases and J gave up 10 bases, with 18 bases separating them. The CDR3 covers 14 residues. Here the CDR3 reads CASSPSGHPGEQFF. The CDR3 DNA reads TGTGCCAGCAGTCCGTCGGGACACCCTGGGGAGCAGTTCTTC. Using reference TRBV28 and TRBJ2-1 for the parts outside the CDR3, the full variable domain is DVKVTQSSRYLVKRTGEKVFLECVQDMDHENMFWYRQDPGLGLRLIYFSYDVKMKEKGDIPEGYSVSREKKERFSLILESASTNQTSMYLCASSPSGHPGEQFFGPGTRLTVL.

The J gene is TRBJ2-2, the V gene TRBV5-6; D not resolved. This CDR3 is 16 amino acids long. Germline V gene sequence: CDR1 SGHDT, CDR2 YYEEEE. With 5 bases removed from V and 4 bases from J, the gap between germline ends came to 18 bases. CDR3 bases: TGTGCCAGCAGAGCTCGAAAAGCGATTAGCACCGGGGAGCTGTTTTTT. Protein sequence: CASRARKAISTGELFF.

The chain uses TRBV3-1 (or the pseudogene TRBV3-2) and TRBJ2-3; 12 bases map to TRBD2. The CDR3 extends over 15 amino acids. Trimming took 4 bases from V and 3 from J; bases not matched to a gene: 2. Germline V CDR1 and CDR2: LGHDT, YNNKEL (reference sequence). CDR3 DNA sequence: TGTGCCAGCAGCCCTAGCGGGGGGGGGACAGATACGCAGTATTTT. Translated, it gives CASSPSGGGTDTQYF.

This chain connects TRBV9 to TRBJ2-5, with 9 bases aligning to TRBD1. The CDR3 covers 15 residues. V lost 4 bases to trimming and J lost 2 bases; unmatched junction nucleotides: 6. CDR1 SGDLS and CDR2 YYNGEE come from the germline V gene. The CDR3 region has the DNA TGTGCCAGCAGCCCCGGGACAGGGATGCAAGAGACCCAGTACTTC. Its protein product is CASSPGTGMQETQYF. Full variable domain (missing parts from reference TRBV9 and TRBJ2-5): DSGVTQTPKHLITATGQRVTLRCSPRSGDLSVYWYQQSLDQGLQFLIQYYNGEERAKGNILERFSAQQFPDLHSELNLSSLELGDSALYFCASSPGTGMQETQYFGPGTRLLVL.

V and J are TRBV15 and TRBJ2-1, with a tentative D call TRBD2 (5 bases). Germline CDR1 and CDR2: LNHNV and YYDKDF (reference sequence). CDR3 length: 12 residues. Trimming left V 1 base short and J 10 bases short, with 8 bases between. The CDR3 protein is CATSRGEREQFF. CDR3 bases: TGTGCCACCAGCAGAGGTGAGCGGGAGCAGTTCTTC.